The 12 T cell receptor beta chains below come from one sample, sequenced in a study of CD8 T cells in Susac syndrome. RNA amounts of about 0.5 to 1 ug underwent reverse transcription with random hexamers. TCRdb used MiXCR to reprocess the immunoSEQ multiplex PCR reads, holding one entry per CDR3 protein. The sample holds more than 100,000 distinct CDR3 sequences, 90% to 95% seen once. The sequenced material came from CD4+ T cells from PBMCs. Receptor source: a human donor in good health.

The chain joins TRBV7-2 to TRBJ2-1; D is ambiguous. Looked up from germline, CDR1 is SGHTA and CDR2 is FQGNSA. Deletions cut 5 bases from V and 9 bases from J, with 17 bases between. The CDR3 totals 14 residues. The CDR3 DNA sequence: TGTGCCAGCAGCCAAGACGGCCGTCTCAGTGAGCAGTTCTTC. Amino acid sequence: CASSQDGRLSEQFF.

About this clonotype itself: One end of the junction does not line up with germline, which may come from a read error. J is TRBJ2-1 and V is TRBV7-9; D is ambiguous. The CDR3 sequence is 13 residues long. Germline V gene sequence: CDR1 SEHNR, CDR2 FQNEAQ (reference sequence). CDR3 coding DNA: TGTGCCAGCAGCCTCCCCAACCGGGCCCAAAGCGCCTTC. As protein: CASSLPNRAQSAF. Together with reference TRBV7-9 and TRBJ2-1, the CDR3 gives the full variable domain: DTGVSQNPRHKITKRGQNVTFRCDPISEHNRLYWYRQTLGQGPEFLTYFQNEAQLEKSRLLSDRFSAERPKGSFSTLEIQRTEQGDSAMYLCASSLPNRAQSAFGPGTRLTVL.

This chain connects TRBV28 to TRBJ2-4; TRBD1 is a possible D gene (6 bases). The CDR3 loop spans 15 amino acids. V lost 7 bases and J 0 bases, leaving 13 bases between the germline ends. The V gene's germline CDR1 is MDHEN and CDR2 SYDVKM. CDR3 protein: CASNPLTGAKNIQYF. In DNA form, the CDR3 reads TGTGCCAGCAATCCCCTGACAGGAGCCAAAAACATTCAGTACTTC.

In DNA form, the CDR3 reads TGTGCCAGCAGCCAAGTTGGGGGCAGAGAAAACATTCAGTACTTC. Its protein is CASSQVGGRENIQYF. The chain recombines TRBV3-1 with TRBJ2-4, with D perhaps matching TRBD1 (6 bases). CDR3 length: 15 amino acids. V gave up 1 base and J gave up 5 bases, with 12 bases separating them. Germline CDR1 is LGHDT and CDR2 is YNNKEL (reference sequence).

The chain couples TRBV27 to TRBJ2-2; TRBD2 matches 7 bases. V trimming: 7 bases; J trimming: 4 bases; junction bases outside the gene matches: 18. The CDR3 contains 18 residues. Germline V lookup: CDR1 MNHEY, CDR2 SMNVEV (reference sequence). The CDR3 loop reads CASTFWGVTGGATGELFF. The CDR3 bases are TGTGCCAGCACCTTTTGGGGGGTTACGGGAGGAGCCACCGGGGAGCTGTTTTTT.

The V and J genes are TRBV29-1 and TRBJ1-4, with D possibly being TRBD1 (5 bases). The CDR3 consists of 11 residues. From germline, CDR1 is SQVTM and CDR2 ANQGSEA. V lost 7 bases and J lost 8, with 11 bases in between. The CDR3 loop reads CSAGGDEKLFF. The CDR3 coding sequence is TGCAGCGCGGGGGGGGACGAAAAACTGTTTTTT.

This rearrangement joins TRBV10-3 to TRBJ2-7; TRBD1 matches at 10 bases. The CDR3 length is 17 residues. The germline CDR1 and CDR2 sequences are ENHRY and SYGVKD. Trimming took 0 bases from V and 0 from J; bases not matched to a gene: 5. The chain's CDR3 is CAISESWGQGSSYEQYF. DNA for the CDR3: TGTGCCATCAGTGAGTCATGGGGACAGGGGTCCTCCTACGAGCAGTACTTC.

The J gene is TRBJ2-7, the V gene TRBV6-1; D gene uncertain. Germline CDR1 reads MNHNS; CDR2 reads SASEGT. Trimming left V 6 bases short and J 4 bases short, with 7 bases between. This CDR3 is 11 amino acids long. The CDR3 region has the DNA TGTGCCAGCAGAGAGGTGTACGAGCAGTACTTC. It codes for CASREVYEQYF.

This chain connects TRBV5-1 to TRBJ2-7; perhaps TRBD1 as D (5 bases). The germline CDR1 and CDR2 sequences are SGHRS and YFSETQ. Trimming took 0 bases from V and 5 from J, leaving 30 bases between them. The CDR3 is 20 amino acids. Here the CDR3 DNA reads TGCGCCAGCAGCTTGGGTGCACGAGATCGTTCGGACACCGTTTATCACGAGCAGTACTTC. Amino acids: CASSLGARDRSDTVYHEQYF.

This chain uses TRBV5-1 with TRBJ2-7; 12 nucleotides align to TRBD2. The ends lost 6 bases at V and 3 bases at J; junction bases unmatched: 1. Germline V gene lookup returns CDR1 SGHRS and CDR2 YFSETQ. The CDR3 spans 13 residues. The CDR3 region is CASMTSGSYEQYF. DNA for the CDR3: TGCGCCAGCATGACTAGCGGGAGCTACGAGCAGTACTTC.

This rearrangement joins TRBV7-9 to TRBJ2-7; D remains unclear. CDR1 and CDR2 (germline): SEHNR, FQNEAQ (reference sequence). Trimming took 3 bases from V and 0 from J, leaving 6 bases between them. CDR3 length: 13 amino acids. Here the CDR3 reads CASSFQSSYEQYF. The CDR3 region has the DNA TGTGCCAGCAGCTTTCAGAGCTCCTACGAGCAGTACTTC.

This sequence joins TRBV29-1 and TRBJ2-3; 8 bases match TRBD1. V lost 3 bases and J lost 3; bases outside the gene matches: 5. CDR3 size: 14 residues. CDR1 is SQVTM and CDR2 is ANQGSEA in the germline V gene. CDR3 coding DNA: TGCAGCGTTGACCCAGGGGGCTCTACAGATACGCAGTATTTT. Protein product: CSVDPGGSTDTQYF.